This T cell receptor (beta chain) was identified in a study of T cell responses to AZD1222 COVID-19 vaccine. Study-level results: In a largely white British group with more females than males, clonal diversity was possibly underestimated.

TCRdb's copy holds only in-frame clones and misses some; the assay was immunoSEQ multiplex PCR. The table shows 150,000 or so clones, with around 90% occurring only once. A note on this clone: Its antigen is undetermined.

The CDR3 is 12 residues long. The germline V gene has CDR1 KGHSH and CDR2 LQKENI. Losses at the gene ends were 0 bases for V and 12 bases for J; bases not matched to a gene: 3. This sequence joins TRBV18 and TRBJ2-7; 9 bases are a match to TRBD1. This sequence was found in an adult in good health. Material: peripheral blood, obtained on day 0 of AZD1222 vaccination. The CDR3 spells CASSPPQGAVYF. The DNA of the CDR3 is TGTGCCAGCTCACCACCACAGGGGGCGGTGTACTTC.